The 30 T cell receptor beta chains reported below all come from one sample, sequenced in a study of T cells in Graves' hyperthyroidism and ophthalmopathy. Amplification of TCR beta CDR3 regions used RNA as the template. The HTBI primer set drove a first-round RT-PCR of the TCR CDR3. A single record per CDR3 protein comes from TCRdb applying MiXCR to the multiplex PCR reads. The data contain about half a million distinct CDR3 sequences, under 25% of them seen just once; the ten biggest clones take up around 47%. Source material: blood. The receptors derive from a woman between 70 and 85 years old with Graves' ophthalmopathy.

This clonotype was counted a few times. The rearrangement links TRBV19 to TRBJ1-1; 9 bases line up with TRBD1. With 4 bases clipped from V and 1 base from J, the junction kept 10 bases outside the gene matches. CDR3 length: 17 amino acids. Germline V lookup: CDR1 LNHDA, CDR2 SQIVND (reference sequence). The CDR3 loop is CASSTGQGIGANTEAFF. DNA for the CDR3: TGTGCCAGTAGTACCGGACAGGGGATAGGGGCGAACACTGAAGCTTTCTTT.

The chain has TRBV5-1 and TRBJ2-3, with TRBD2 matching over 9 bases. The ends lost 5 bases at V and 3 bases at J; junction bases unmatched: 10. This CDR3 is built from 16 residues. Germline loops: CDR1 SGHRS, CDR2 YFSETQ. The DNA of the CDR3 is TGCGCCAGCAGTCATACACGACTAGCGGTAACAGATACGCAGTATTTT. Encoded protein: CASSHTRLAVTDTQYF. Looking up the rest from reference TRBV5-1 and TRBJ2-3 gives the full variable domain: KAGVTQTPRYLIKTRGQQVTLSCSPISGHRSVSWYQQTPGQGLQFLFEYFSETQRNKGNFPGRFSGRQFSNSRSEMNVSTLELGDSALYLCASSHTRLAVTDTQYFGPGTRLTVL.

The CDR3 DNA follows: TGTGCCAGCATCCCAGCCTATGACAGGGGATTTCGGGGCTACACCTTC. This gives the protein CASIPAYDRGFRGYTF. The rearrangement links TRBV9 to TRBJ1-2; 8 bases match TRBD1. The CDR3 has 16 residues. V gave up 6 bases and J gave up 8 bases; unmatched junction bases: 18. Germline V CDR1 and CDR2: SGDLS, YYNGEE.

V and J are TRBV19 and TRBJ2-6, with D possibly called TRBD1 or TRBD2 (6 bases each). The CDR3 contains 15 residues. Trimming removed 6 bases at V and 4 bases at J, with 13 bases between. CDR1 LNHDA and CDR2 SQIVND come from the germline V gene (reference sequence). This chain's CDR3 is CASRPTGAGANVLTF. CDR3 coding DNA: TGTGCCAGTAGGCCCACGGGGGCCGGGGCCAACGTCCTGACTTTC.

As regards this clonotype: Germline and junction disagree at one end, which may indicate a read error. The chain joins TRBV24-1 to TRBJ2-1, with 7 bases identical to TRBD2. The CDR3 has 16 residues. The V gene's germline CDR1 is KGHDR and CDR2 SFDVKD. The chain's CDR3 is CATNDFTGTTHNEQFF. CDR3 coding DNA: TGTGCCACCAATGATTTCACCGGGACTACCCACAATGAGCAGTTCTTC.

This clonotype was seen only a few times. The rearrangement links TRBV12-3 or TRBV12-4 to TRBJ2-1; 10 nucleotides agree with TRBD2. This CDR3 comprises 15 residues. The J segment lost 3 bases and the V segment lost 6 bases, leaving 5 bases of the junction unmatched. The CDR3 sequence is CASSHTSGNYNEQFF. Here the CDR3 DNA reads TGTGCCAGCAGCCACACTAGCGGGAACTACAATGAGCAGTTCTTC.

This clonotype was counted only a few times. The rearrangement joins TRBV30 to TRBJ1-3; 7 nucleotides agree with TRBD1. This CDR3 has 14 amino acids. Trimming removed 2 bases from V and 4 bases from J; junction bases left unmatched: 5. The V gene's germline CDR1 is GTSNPN and CDR2 SVGIG (reference sequence). The CDR3 coding sequence is TGTGCCTGGAGTCTTGGGACAGCCGGAAACACCATATATTTT. Protein sequence: CAWSLGTAGNTIYF.

There are a few counts of this clonotype. The V gene is TRBV7-2, the J gene TRBJ2-1; the match to TRBD2 covers 12 bases. The CDR3 has 15 residues. V gave up 4 bases and J gave up 8 bases; unmatched junction bases: 6. CDR1 is SGHTA, CDR2 FQGNSA, per germline. As DNA, the CDR3 is TGTGCCAGCAGCTCCTCTAGCGGGAGGGCATATGAGCAGTTCTTC. Translation gives CASSSSSGRAYEQFF.

The chain uses TRBV7-2 and TRBJ2-2; D is unresolved. Per germline, CDR1 SGHTA and CDR2 FQGNSA. V was clipped by 0 bases and J by 0 bases, with 5 bases between them. The CDR3 runs 15 residues. The CDR3 region is CASSLAPANTGELFF. Written as DNA, the CDR3 is TGTGCCAGCAGCTTAGCACCTGCGAACACCGGGGAGCTGTTTTTT.

The chain joins TRBV5-1 to TRBJ2-2; no reliable D call. Trimming took 6 bases from V and 4 from J, leaving 13 bases between them. Germline V gene lookup returns CDR1 SGHRS and CDR2 YFSETQ. This CDR3 is 14 amino acids long. The CDR3 DNA reads TGCGCCAGCACAAGGCAGTTGGGCACCGGGGAGCTGTTTTTT. Translating it yields CASTRQLGTGELFF.

About this clonotype itself: Germline is not matched at one junction end, which may reflect a read error. The rearrangement uses TRBV3-1 and TRBJ2-1; D could derive from TRBD1 or TRBD2 (5 bases each). Germline V gene sequence: CDR1 LGHDT, CDR2 YNNKEL (reference sequence). The CDR3 totals 16 residues. The CDR3 sequence is CAGSQDWDGAYNEQFF. CDR3 coding DNA: TGTGCCGGCAGCCAAGATTGGGACGGTGCCTACAATGAGCAGTTCTTC.

This clonotype was detected only a few times. The J gene is TRBJ2-7, the V gene TRBV6-6, with 8 bases matching TRBD1. The length of the CDR3 is 14 residues. The V and J ends lost 0 bases and 2 bases, in that order; junction bases with no gene match: 0. Germline V CDR1 and CDR2: MNHNY, SVGAGI (reference sequence). The CDR3: CASSYSDRAYEQYF. DNA for the CDR3: TGTGCCAGCAGTTACTCGGACAGGGCCTACGAGCAGTACTTC.

This chain connects TRBV28 to TRBJ1-3, with 7 bases fitting TRBD1. The CDR3 loop spans 13 amino acids. The germline V gene encodes CDR1 MDHEN and CDR2 SYDVKM. The V segment lost 7 bases and the J segment 3 bases; nucleotides outside the gene matches: 3. CDR3 protein: CASKTGVGNTIYF. CDR3 sequence (DNA): TGTGCCAGCAAAACAGGGGTTGGAAACACCATATATTTT.

The chain combines TRBV12-3 or TRBV12-4 with TRBJ1-3; D remains unclear. V was cut by 3 bases and J by 0 bases, with 15 bases left in between. CDR3 length: 17 amino acids. DNA of the CDR3: TGTGCCAGCAGTTTGAGGGTCGGCCAATACTCTGGAAACACCATATATTTT. Protein sequence: CASSLRVGQYSGNTIYF.

The J gene is TRBJ1-2, the V gene TRBV11-1; D unclear. Trimming pared 3 bases from V and 3 bases from J, leaving 17 bases between. The germline CDR1 and CDR2 sequences are SGHAT and FQDESV (reference sequence). The CDR3 sequence is 16 residues long. CDR3 amino acids: CASSFSGPPNDYGYTF. CDR3 bases: TGTGCCAGCAGCTTCTCCGGCCCACCAAACGACTATGGCTACACCTTC.

CDR3 sequence: CASSLAADQPQHF. The CDR3 DNA sequence: TGTGCCAGCAGTTTGGCTGCGGATCAGCCCCAGCATTTT. This rearrangement joins TRBV28 to TRBJ1-5, with unresolved D. This CDR3 spans 13 amino acids. Germline V lookup: CDR1 MDHEN, CDR2 SYDVKM. V shed 3 bases and J shed 5 bases, with 8 bases lying between them.

This chain joins TRBV12-3 or TRBV12-4 and TRBJ2-5, with 8 bases identical to TRBD2. V lost 6 bases and J lost 3; bases outside the gene matches: 15. CDR3 length equals 17 residues. CDR3 residues: CASSQVASLAEKETQYF. The DNA for the CDR3 is TGTGCCAGCAGCCAAGTAGCCTCACTAGCGGAAAAAGAGACCCAGTACTTC.

The chain couples TRBV11-1 to TRBJ2-2; tentatively, D is TRBD1 (6 bases). The germline V gene has CDR1 SGHAT and CDR2 FQDESV (reference sequence). The ends were cut back, 5 bases at V and 6 bases at J, with 19 bases in the middle. This CDR3 contains 16 residues. In DNA form, the CDR3 reads TGTGCCAGCAGCCACAGGGCACGGTATGACGCCGGGGAGCTGTTTTTT. Encoded protein: CASSHRARYDAGELFF.

V usage is TRBV19 and J usage is TRBJ2-1, with 9 nucleotides matching TRBD1. CDR3 length: 14 residues. Germline loops: CDR1 LNHDA, CDR2 SQIVND (reference sequence). V was clipped by 7 bases and J by 6 bases; unmatched bases: 7. CDR3 region: CASTPGTGINEQFF. In DNA, the CDR3 is TGTGCCAGTACTCCCGGGACAGGGATCAATGAGCAGTTCTTC.

This clonotype was recorded many times. The chain carries TRBV2 and TRBJ1-2, with 7 bases fitting TRBD1. V dropped 11 bases and J dropped 0; count of bases not matched to a gene: 9. This CDR3 spans 14 amino acids. The germline V gene has CDR1 SNHLY and CDR2 FYNNEI. The CDR3 DNA is TGTGCCGGATCCCAGGGGGGGTCTAACTATGGCTACACCTTC. Its translation is CAGSQGGSNYGYTF.

A few counts support this clonotype. The chain carries TRBV5-1 and TRBJ1-1, with a tentative D call TRBD1 (5 bases). The CDR3 contains 15 residues. Germline loops: CDR1 SGHRS, CDR2 YFSETQ. Trimming pared 1 base from V and 3 bases from J, leaving 13 bases between. The CDR3 here is CASSLSPGAYTEAFF. The DNA of the CDR3 is TGCGCCAGCAGCTTGTCACCCGGGGCATACACTGAAGCTTTCTTT.

This chain uses TRBV3-1 with TRBJ1-5; 10 bases are shared with TRBD1. The CDR3 loop spans 13 amino acids. V trimming: 5 bases; J trimming: 11 bases; junction bases outside the gene matches: 6. The germline V gene has CDR1 LGHDT and CDR2 YNNKEL (reference sequence). CDR3 coding DNA: TGTGCCAGCAGCAGGACAGGGGGTTATTCCCAGCATTTT. Translated, it gives CASSRTGGYSQHF.

This clonotype occurred a few times. A clone one base away is much larger, so this may be a read error. J is TRBJ2-3 and V is TRBV7-2; TRBD2 agrees at 7 bases. The germline V gene encodes CDR1 SGHTA and CDR2 FQGNSA. CDR3 length: 16 amino acids. The V gene end was trimmed by 5 bases and the J gene end by 1 base; junction bases not matched to a gene: 9. The chain's CDR3 is CASSPGLVGGTDTQYF. CDR3 in DNA: TGTGCCAGCAGCCCCGGACTAGTGGGAGGCACAGATACGCAGTATTTT.

The chain has TRBV6-5 and TRBJ1-1; TRBD1 might be the D (6 bases). Trimming stripped 0 bases from V and 7 bases from J, with 12 bases between. The CDR3 is made up of 14 amino acids. Germline CDR1 is MNHEY and CDR2 is SVGAGI. The CDR3 DNA reads as TGTGCCAGCAGTTACTCAGGGACACCCTATGAAGCTTTCTTT. Translated: CASSYSGTPYEAFF.

This clonotype was counted between two and nine times. This sequence joins TRBV5-1 and TRBJ2-3, with D maybe TRBD2 (6 bases). V shed 2 bases and J shed 1 base, with 11 bases lying between them. The CDR3 length is 15 residues. CDR1 and CDR2 from the germline V gene are SGHRS and YFSETQ. The CDR3 is CASSLGGKGTDTQYF. In DNA form, the CDR3 reads TGCGCCAGCAGCTTAGGCGGGAAGGGCACAGATACGCAGTATTTT.

The chain is built from TRBV12-3 or TRBV12-4 and TRBJ2-5, with a tentative D call TRBD1 (6 bases). The V gene lost 3 bases and the J gene lost 5 bases, with 16 bases spanning the gap. There are 15 residues in the CDR3. The CDR3, as DNA: TGTGCCAGCAGTTTGGGGCAGGGGACGCACGAGACCCAGTACTTC. As protein: CASSLGQGTHETQYF.

This clonotype was observed many times. V and J are TRBV30 and TRBJ2-2, with a tentative D call TRBD2 (5 bases). The germline gives CDR1 GTSNPN, CDR2 SVGIG (reference sequence). V was trimmed by 4 bases and J by 4 bases, leaving 13 bases between them. This CDR3 has 14 amino acids. The CDR3 is CAWTEGPVTGELFF. Written as DNA, the CDR3 is TGTGCCTGGACCGAGGGTCCAGTCACCGGGGAGCTGTTTTTT.

This clonotype was detected ten times or more. The rearrangement joins TRBV19 to TRBJ1-2; tentatively, D is TRBD1 (5 bases). V was trimmed by 7 bases and J by 2 bases, leaving 17 bases between them. The CDR3 loop spans 15 amino acids. From germline, CDR1 is LNHDA and CDR2 SQIVND (reference sequence). The CDR3 coding sequence is TGTGCCAGTATCCCCGGGGCAGGCGAGAACTATGGCTACACCTTC. It codes for CASIPGAGENYGYTF.

Many counts were recorded for this clonotype. CDR3 nucleotides: TGTGCCAGCGGGTCGTACGGTGGTATAGCCAAAAACATTCAGTACTTC. It specifies CASGSYGGIAKNIQYF. This rearrangement joins TRBV28 to TRBJ2-4, with unresolved D. Germline V gene data show CDR1 as MDHEN and CDR2 as SYDVKM. The V end was cut by 8 bases, the J end by 0 bases, with 17 bases between. The CDR3 is made up of 16 amino acids.

The chain carries TRBV11-2 and TRBJ2-5; D not resolved. The CDR3 totals 14 residues. CDR1 is SGHAT, CDR2 FQNNGV, per germline. V was cut by 4 bases and J by 5 bases, with 14 bases left in between. The CDR3 spells CASSSSGSSETQYF. The DNA of the CDR3 is TGTGCCAGCAGCTCTTCGGGTTCCTCGGAGACCCAGTACTTC.